This TCR beta chain was sequenced for a study of cytomegalovirus exposure and HLA in healthy donors. Study summary: The approximately 710 first-cohort repertoires and the approximately 110 validation repertoires shared the same platform, a later analysis reported.

As to this clone: What it binds is unknown.

Germline V CDR1 and CDR2: SNHLY, FYNNEI. V lost 3 bases to trimming and J lost 0 bases, with 11 bases between them. CDR3 length: 16 amino acids. Overall study findings and caveats: That first-cohort TCR clusters tended to co-occur in the 90 to 150 validation repertoires was found in a later analysis. A few chains tied to CMV proved CMV antigen-specific in vitro.

The assay was immunoSEQ multiplex PCR, and TCRdb's table has in-frame clones only and misses some. Of some 150,000 clones listed, more than 70% are singletons. Input material: PBMCs. This rearrangement joins TRBV2 to TRBJ2-2, with no clear D. The origin of this receptor is a man aged 18 to 30 in good health and CMV-seronegative. The CDR3: CASSEERPANTGELFF. The CDR3, as DNA: TGTGCCAGCAGTGAGGAGAGGCCCGCGAACACCGGGGAGCTGTTTTTT.